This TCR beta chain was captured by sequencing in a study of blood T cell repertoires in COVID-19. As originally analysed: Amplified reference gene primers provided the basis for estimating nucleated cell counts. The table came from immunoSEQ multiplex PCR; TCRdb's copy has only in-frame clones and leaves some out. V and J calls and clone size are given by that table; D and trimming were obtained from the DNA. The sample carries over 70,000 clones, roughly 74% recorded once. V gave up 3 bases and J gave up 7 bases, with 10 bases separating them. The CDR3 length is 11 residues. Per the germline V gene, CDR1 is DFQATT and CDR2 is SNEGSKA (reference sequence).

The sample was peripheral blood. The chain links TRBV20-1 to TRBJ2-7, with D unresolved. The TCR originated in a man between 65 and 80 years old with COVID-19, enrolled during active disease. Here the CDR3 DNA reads TGCAGTGCTAGGACGGGTAAAGAGCAGTACTTC. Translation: CSARTGKEQYF.